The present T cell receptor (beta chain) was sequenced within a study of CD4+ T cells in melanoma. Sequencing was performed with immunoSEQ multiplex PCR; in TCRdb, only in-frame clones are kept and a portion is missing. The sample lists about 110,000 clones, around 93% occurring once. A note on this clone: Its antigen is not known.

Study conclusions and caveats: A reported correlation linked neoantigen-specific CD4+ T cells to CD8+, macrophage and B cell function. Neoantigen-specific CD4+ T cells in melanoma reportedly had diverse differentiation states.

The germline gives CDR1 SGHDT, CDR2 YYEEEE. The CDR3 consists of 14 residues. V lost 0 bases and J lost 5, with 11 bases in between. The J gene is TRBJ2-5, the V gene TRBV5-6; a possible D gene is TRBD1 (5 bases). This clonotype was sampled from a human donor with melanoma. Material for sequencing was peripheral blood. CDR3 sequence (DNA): TGTGCCAGCAGCTTGGGTGCAGGGCCCGAGACCCAGTACTTC. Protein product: CASSLGAGPETQYF.